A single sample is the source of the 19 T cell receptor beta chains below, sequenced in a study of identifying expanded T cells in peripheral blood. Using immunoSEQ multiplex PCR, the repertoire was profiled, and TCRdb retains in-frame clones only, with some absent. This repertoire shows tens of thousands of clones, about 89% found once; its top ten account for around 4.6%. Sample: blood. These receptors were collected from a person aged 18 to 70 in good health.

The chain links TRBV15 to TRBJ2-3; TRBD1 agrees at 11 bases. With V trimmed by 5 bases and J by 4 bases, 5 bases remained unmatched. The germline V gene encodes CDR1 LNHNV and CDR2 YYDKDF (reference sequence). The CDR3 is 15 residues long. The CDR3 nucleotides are TGTGCCACCAGCCTTGGGACAGGGGGTGCAGATACGCAGTATTTT. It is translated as CATSLGTGGADTQYF.

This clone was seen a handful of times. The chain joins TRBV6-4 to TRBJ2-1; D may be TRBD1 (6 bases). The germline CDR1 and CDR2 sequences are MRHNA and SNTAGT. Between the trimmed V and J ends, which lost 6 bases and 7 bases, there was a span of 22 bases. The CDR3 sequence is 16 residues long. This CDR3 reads CASSQGGASSVNEQFF. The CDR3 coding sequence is TGTGCCAGCAGCCAAGGGGGAGCTTCCTCAGTTAATGAGCAGTTCTTC.

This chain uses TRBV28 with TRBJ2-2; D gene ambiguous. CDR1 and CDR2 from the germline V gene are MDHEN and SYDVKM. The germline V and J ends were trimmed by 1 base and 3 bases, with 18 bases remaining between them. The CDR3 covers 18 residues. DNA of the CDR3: TGTGCCAGCAGTTTATCAGGCAGCTTCTTGGTGGACACCGGGGAGCTGTTTTTT. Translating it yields CASSLSGSFLVDTGELFF.

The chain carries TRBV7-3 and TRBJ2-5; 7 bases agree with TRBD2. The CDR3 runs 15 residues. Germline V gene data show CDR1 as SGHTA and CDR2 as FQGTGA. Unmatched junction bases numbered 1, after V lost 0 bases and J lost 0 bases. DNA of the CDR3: TGTGCCAGCAGCTTAACGGGGGGGAACCAAGAGACCCAGTACTTC. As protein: CASSLTGGNQETQYF.

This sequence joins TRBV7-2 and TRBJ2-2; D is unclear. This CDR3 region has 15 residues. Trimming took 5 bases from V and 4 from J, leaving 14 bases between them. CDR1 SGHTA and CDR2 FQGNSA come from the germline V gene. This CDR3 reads CASSPHRTGTGELFF. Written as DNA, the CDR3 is TGTGCCAGCAGCCCTCACCGGACGGGCACCGGGGAGCTGTTTTTT.

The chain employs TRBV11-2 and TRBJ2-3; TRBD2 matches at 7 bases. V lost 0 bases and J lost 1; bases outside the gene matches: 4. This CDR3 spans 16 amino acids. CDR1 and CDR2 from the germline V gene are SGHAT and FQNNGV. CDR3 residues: CASSLDPRGGTDTQYF. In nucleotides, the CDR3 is TGTGCCAGCAGCTTAGATCCCCGGGGGGGCACAGATACGCAGTATTTT. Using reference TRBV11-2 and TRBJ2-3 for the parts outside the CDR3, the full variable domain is EAGVAQSPRYKIIEKRQSVAFWCNPISGHATLYWYQQILGQGPKLLIQFQNNGVVDDSQLPKDRFSAERLKGVDSTLKIQPAKLEDSAVYLCASSLDPRGGTDTQYFGPGTRLTVL.

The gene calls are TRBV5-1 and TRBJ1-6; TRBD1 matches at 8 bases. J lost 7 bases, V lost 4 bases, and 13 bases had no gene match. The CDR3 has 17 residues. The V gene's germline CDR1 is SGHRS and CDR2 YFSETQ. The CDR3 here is CASSRNPGQETNSPLHF. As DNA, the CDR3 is TGCGCCAGCAGCAGAAACCCGGGACAGGAGACAAATTCACCCCTCCACTTT.

The CDR3 here is CASSRRQGANNSPLHF. The CDR3 nucleotides read TGTGCCAGCAGCCGGAGACAGGGGGCGAATAATTCACCCCTCCACTTT. The V and J genes are TRBV5-4 and TRBJ1-6; 10 bases agree with TRBD1. The length of the CDR3 is 16 residues. V was pared by 4 bases and J by 5 bases, with 6 bases of the junction left unmatched. Germline V gene lookup returns CDR1 SGHNT and CDR2 YYREEE (reference sequence).

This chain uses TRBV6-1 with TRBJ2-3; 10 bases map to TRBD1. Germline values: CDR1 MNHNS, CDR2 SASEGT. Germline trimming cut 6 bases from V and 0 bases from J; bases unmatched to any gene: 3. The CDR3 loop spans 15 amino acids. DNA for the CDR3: TGTGCCAGCAGCGCGGACAGGGGGAGCACAGATACGCAGTATTTT. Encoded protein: CASSADRGSTDTQYF.

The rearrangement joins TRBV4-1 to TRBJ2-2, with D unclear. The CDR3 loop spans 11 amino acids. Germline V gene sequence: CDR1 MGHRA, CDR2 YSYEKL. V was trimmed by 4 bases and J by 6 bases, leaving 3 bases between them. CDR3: CASSRSGELFF. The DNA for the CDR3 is TGCGCCAGCAGCCGATCCGGGGAGCTGTTTTTT.

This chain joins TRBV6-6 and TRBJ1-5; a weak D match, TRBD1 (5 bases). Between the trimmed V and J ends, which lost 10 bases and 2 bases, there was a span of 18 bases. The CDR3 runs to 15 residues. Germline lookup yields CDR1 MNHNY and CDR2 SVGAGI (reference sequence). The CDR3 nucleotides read TGTGCCACCGAGGGGAATCCCCGGGGCAATCAGCCCCAGCATTTT. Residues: CATEGNPRGNQPQHF.

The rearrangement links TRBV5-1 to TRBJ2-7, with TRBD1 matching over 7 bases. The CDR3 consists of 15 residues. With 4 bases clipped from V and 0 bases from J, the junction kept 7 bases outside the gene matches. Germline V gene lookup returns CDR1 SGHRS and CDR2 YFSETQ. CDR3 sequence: CASSPGQTSSYEQYF. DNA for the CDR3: TGCGCCAGCAGCCCGGGACAGACCAGCTCCTACGAGCAGTACTTC.

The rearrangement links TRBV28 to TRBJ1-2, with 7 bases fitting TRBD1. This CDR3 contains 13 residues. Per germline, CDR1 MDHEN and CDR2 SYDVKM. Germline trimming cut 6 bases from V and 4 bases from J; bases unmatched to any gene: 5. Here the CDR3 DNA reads TGTGCCAGCAGAAACAGGGGAAGCTATGGCTACACCTTC. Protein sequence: CASRNRGSYGYTF.

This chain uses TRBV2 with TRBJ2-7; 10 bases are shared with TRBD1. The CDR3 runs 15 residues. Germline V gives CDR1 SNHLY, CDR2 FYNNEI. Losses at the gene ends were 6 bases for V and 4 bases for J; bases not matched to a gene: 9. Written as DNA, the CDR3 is TGTGCCAGCAGGGTTTCCGGGACAGGGGTTTACGAGCAGTACTTC. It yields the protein CASRVSGTGVYEQYF. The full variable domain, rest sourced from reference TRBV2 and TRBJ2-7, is EPEVTQTPSHQVTQMGQEVILRCVPISNHLYFYWYRQILGQKVEFLVSFYNNEISEKSEIFDDQFSVERPDGSNFTLKIRSTKLEDSAMYFCASRVSGTGVYEQYFGPGTRLTVT.

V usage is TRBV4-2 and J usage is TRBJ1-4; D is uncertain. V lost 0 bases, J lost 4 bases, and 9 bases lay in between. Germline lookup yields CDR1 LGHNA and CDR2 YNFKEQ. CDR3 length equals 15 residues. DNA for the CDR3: TGTGCCAGCAGCCAAGATGGGGATTATAATGAAAAACTGTTTTTT. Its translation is CASSQDGDYNEKLFF.

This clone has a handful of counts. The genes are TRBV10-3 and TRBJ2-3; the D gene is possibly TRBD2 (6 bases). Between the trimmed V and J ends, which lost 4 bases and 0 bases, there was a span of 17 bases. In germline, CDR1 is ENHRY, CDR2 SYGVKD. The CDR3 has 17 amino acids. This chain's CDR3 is CAISGSGAYASTDTQYF. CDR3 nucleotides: TGTGCCATCAGTGGTAGCGGAGCCTATGCTAGCACAGATACGCAGTATTTT.

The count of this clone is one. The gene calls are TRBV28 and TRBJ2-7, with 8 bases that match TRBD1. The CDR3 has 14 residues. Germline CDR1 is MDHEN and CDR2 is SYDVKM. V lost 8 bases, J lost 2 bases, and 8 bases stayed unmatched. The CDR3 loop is CASGGPGQAYEQYF. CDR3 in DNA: TGTGCCAGCGGGGGCCCGGGACAGGCCTACGAGCAGTACTTC.

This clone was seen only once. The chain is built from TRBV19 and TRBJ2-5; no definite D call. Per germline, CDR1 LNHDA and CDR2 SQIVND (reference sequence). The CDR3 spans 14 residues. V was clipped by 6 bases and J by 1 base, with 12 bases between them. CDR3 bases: TGTGCCAGTAGCCCAGGAACTATCCAAGAGACCCAGTACTTC. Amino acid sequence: CASSPGTIQETQYF.

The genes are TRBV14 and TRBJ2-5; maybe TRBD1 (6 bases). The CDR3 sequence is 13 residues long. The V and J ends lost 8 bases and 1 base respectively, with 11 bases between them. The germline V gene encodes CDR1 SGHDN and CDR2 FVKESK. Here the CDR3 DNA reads TGTGCCAGCCTGGACAGAACCCAAGAGACCCAGTACTTC. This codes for CASLDRTQETQYF.